This record looks at one T cell receptor beta chain sequence and its context. Unmatched junction bases numbered 0, after V lost 1 base and J lost 7 bases. The CDR3 runs 14 residues. Germline assignment: CDR1 SEHNR and CDR2 FQNEAQ (reference sequence). These data are taken from a study of human T cells and chemical hapten exposure. Noted time point: pre-sensitization, week 0. Treatment of the sample: therapeutic diphenylcyclopropenone sensitization with weekly scalp DPC. One entry per CDR3 protein, called by TCRdb with MiXCR from the RACE reads. The sample consists of 95,000 to 150,000 distinct CDR3 sequences, roughly 13% of them appearing once.

The receptor was derived from a woman younger than 30 with alopecia areata. Some clones in this sample may be carry-over from other donors' samples. V and J are TRBV7-9 and TRBJ1-6; 8 nucleotides line up with TRBD1. Sequenced material: whole blood, taken in connection with sensitization to the hapten diphenylcyclopropenone (DPC). In nucleotides, the CDR3 is TGTGCCAGCAGCTTAGGGACAGGGAATTCACCCCTCCACTTT. As protein: CASSLGTGNSPLHF.